This T cell receptor (beta chain) was captured in a study of immune cell composition in non-small cell lung cancer. At the level of the study: Tumours were mainly lung adenocarcinoma or squamous cell carcinoma. General study findings and limits: 60% to 75% of squamous and 25% to 35% of adenocarcinoma cases had tumour-associated clones >0.5%. No significant correlation existed between pack-years smoked and tumour clonality.

Normal lung was sampled as far from the tumour as possible, at least 3 cm. DNA was extracted from unsorted cell suspensions stored frozen. Data came from immunoSEQ multiplex PCR; TCRdb stores just in-frame clones and leaves some out. The table includes some 3,300 clones, 65% to 80% detected once. Deletions cut 5 bases from V and 7 bases from J, with 11 bases between. The CDR3 loop spans 12 amino acids. CDR1 and CDR2 (germline): MNHEY, SMNVEV (reference sequence). This clone has just a few counts. What it recognizes is unknown. This sequence originates from a human donor with non-small cell lung cancer. This rearrangement joins TRBV27 to TRBJ1-1; D gene unclear. The sequenced sample consisted of non-adjacent lung tissue. The CDR3, as DNA: TGTGCCAGCAGTACTGGGCGCGGTGAAGCTTTCTTT. This gives the protein CASSTGRGEAFF.